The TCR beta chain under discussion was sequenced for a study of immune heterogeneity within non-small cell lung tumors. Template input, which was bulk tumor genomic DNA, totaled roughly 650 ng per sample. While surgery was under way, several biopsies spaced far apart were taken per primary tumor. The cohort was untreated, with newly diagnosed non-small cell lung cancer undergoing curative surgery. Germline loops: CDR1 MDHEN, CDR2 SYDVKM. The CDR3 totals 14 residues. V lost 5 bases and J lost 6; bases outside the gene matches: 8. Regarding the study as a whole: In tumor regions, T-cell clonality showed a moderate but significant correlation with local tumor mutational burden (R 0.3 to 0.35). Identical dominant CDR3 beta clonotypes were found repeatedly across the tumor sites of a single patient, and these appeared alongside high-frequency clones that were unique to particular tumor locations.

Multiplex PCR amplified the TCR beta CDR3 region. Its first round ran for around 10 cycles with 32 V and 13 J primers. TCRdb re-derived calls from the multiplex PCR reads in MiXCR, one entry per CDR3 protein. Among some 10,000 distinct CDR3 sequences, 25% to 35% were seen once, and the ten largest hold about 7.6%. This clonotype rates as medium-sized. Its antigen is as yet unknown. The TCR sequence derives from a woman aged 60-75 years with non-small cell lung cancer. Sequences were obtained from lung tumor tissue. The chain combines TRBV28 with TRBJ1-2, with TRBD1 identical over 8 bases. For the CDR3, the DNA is TGTGCCAGCAGTCCCTCCAGGGGGCAAAATGGCTACACCTTC. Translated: CASSPSRGQNGYTF.